In this sample, the clone carrying this TCR beta chain turned up a few times. The sample originates from a study of response to subunit inactivated influenza vaccine. Germline CDR1 SGHRS, CDR2 YFSETQ. Trimming shortened V by 2 bases and J by 6 bases, and 11 bases separated the two germline ends. This CDR3 contains 14 residues. TCRdb recomputed calls from the RT-PCR reads with MiXCR, one row per CDR3 protein. The data hold about 540,000 distinct CDR3 sequences, with approximately 22% observed a single time. These data were also reused for a study on T cells expressing NK-cell markers. According to that study: TCR beta cDNA was generated via 5'RACE template switching incorporating UMIs. The authors derived TCR beta repertoires from sorted CD3+CD56+NKG2C+, CD3+CD56+NKG2C- and CD3+CD56-NKG2C+ T cells. Eight donors were sequenced, of whom seven were HCMV-seropositive, while the remaining one was HCMV-seronegative. Five or six of the donors carried dominant NKG2C+ clonotypes that took up roughly 1.0-7.5% of their CD8+ T cells. Several of the donors also had these clonotypes leading their CD3+CD56-NKG2C+ fraction.

The sample was CD4+ T cells sorted from PBMCs, taken 11 to 12 days after vaccination. This TCR derives from a man aged 45-60 years who received an inactivated influenza vaccine. This chain connects TRBV5-1 to TRBJ1-4; D unclear. CDR3 residues: CASSFGRSDEKLFF. The CDR3 region has the DNA TGCGCCAGCAGCTTTGGACGGTCGGATGAAAAACTGTTTTTT.